The source of this T cell receptor (beta chain) is a study of blood T cell repertoires in COVID-19. About the research overall: The United States, Italy and Spain were the sources of the acute and convalescent COVID-19 samples. Sources were T cells, B-cell-depleted T cells, or PBMCs; the material itself was cDNA or gDNA.

This CDR3 region has 15 residues. CDR1 is MNHEY and CDR2 is SVGAGI in the germline V gene. Between the trimmed V and J ends, which lost 6 bases and 5 bases, there was a span of 17 bases. In the source study's methods: From reference gene primer amplification, estimates of nucleated cell counts were derived. Only in-frame clones appear in the TCRdb table, and some are missing; sequencing was by immunoSEQ multiplex PCR. The V and J calls and the clone size are those of that table, but D and trimming were determined from the DNA. In the table there are over 150,000 clones, about 86% of which are singletons.

The sequence was collected from a woman in her sixties or seventies with acute or convalescent COVID-19. Sample: peripheral blood. This chain connects TRBV6-5 to TRBJ1-5, with D maybe TRBD1 (6 bases). CDR3 coding DNA: TGTGCCAGCAGCCTTCTTCGGACAGCGGATCAGCCCCAGCATTTT. This sequence encodes CASSLLRTADQPQHF.